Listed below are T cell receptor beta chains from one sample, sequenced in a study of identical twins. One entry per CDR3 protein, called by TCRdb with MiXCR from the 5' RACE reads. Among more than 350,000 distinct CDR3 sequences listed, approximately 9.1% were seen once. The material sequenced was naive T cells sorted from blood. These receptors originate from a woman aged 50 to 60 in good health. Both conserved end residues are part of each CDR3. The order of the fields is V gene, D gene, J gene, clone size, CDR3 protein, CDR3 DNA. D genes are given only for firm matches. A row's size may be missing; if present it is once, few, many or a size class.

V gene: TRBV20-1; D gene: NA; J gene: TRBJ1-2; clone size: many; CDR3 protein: CSARDPDRSNYGYTF; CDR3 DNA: TGCAGTGCTAGAGATCCCGACCGATCCAACTATGGCTACACCTTC
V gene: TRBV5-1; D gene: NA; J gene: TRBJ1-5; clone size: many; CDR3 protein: CASSWGTGNQPQHF; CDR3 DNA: TGCGCCAGCAGCTGGGGAACAGGGAATCAGCCCCAGCATTTT
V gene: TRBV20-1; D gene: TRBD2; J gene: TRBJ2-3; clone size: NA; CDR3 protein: CSASKREAATDTQYF; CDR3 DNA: TGCAGTGCTAGTAAGCGGGAGGCCGCCACAGATACGCAGTATTTT
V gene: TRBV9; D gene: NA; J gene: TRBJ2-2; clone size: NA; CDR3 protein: CASSVGRGHHTGELFF; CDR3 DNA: TGTGCCAGCAGCGTAGGGAGGGGCCACCATACCGGGGAGCTGTTTTTT
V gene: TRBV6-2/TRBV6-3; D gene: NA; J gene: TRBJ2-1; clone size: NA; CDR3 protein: CASSPSGTFYNEQFF; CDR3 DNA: TGTGCCAGCAGTCCAAGCGGAACCTTCTACAATGAGCAGTTCTTC
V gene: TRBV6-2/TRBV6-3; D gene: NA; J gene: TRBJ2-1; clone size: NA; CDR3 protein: CASSRSPTQFF; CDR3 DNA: TGTGCCAGCAGCCGCTCCCCTACCCAGTTCTTC
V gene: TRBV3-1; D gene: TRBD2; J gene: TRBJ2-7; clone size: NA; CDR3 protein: CASSLSGAWYEQYF; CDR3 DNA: TGTGCCAGCAGCCTAAGCGGGGCCTGGTACGAGCAGTACTTC
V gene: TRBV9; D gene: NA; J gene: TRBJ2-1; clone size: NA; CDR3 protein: CASSAEWAPRPFF; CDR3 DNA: TGTGCCAGCAGCGCAGAGTGGGCCCCCCGGCCGTTCTTC
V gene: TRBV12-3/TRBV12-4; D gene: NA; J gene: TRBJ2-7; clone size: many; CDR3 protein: CASSRTTVYEQYF; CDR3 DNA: TGTGCCAGCAGCCGGACAACAGTCTACGAGCAGTACTTC
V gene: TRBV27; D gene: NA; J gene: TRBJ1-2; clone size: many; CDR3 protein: CASSLSGGAKSYGYTF; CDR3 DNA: TGTGCCAGCAGTTTATCTGGGGGGGCCAAATCCTATGGCTACACCTTC
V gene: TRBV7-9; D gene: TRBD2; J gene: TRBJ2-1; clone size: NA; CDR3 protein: CASSRISGKQGEQFF; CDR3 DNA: TGTGCCAGCAGCCGCATTAGCGGGAAGCAGGGTGAGCAGTTCTTC
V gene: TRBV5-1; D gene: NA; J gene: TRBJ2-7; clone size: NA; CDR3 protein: CASSFLAQTYEQYF; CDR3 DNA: TGCGCCAGCAGCTTCCTAGCGCAGACCTACGAGCAGTACTTC
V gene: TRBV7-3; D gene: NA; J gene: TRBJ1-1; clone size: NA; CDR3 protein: CASSLGRAGDTEAFF; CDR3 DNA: TGTGCCAGCAGCTTAGGCAGGGCTGGGGACACTGAAGCTTTCTTT
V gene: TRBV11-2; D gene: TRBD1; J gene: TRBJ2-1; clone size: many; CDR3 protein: CASSRSGGFWIDEQFF; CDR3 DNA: TGTGCCAGCAGCAGGTCAGGGGGCTTTTGGATTGATGAGCAGTTCTTC
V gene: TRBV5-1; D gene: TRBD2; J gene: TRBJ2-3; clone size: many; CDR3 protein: CASSLDAGVDTQYF; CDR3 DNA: TGCGCCAGCAGCTTGGATGCGGGAGTAGATACGCAGTATTTT
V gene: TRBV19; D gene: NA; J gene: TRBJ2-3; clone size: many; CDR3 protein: CASSSGPSTDTQYF; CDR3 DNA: TGTGCCAGTAGCTCGGGACCTAGCACAGATACGCAGTATTTT
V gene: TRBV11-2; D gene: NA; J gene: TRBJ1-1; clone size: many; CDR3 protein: CASSLTPMNTEAFF; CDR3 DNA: TGTGCCAGCAGCCTGACACCCATGAACACTGAAGCTTTCTTT
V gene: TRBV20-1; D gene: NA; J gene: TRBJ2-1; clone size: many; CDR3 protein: CSARGYKSSRSPNEQFF; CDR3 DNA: TGCAGTGCTAGAGGGTATAAGTCTAGCCGATCACCCAATGAGCAGTTCTTC
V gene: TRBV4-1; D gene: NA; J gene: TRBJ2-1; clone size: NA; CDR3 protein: CASSQELASSYNEQFF; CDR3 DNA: TGCGCCAGCAGCCAAGAGTTGGCTAGCTCCTACAATGAGCAGTTCTTC
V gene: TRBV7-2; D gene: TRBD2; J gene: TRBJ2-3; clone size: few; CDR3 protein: CASSTVAGGSPDTQYF; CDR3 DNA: TGTGCCAGCAGCACCGTAGCGGGAGGGTCCCCAGATACGCAGTATTTT
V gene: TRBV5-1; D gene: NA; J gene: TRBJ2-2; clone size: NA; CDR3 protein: CASSSYRARTGELFF; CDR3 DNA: TGCGCCAGCAGCTCCTACAGGGCAAGGACCGGGGAGCTGTTTTTT
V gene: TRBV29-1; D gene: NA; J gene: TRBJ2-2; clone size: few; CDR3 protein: CSVDGANTGELFF; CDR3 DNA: TGCAGCGTTGACGGAGCGAACACCGGGGAGCTGTTTTTT
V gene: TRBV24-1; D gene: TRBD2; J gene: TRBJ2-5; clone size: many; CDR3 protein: CATSASGRRIQETQYF; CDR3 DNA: TGTGCCACCAGTGCTAGCGGGAGGAGGATACAAGAGACCCAGTACTTC
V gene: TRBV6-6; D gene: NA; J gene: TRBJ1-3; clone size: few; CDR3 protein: CASSYFGGGNTIYF; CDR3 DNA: TGTGCCAGCAGTTACTTCGGGGGTGGAAACACCATATATTTT
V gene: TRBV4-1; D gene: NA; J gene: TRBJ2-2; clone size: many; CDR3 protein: CASSQVAGFGGELFF; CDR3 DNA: TGCGCCAGCAGCCAAGTTGCAGGGTTTGGCGGGGAGCTGTTTTTT
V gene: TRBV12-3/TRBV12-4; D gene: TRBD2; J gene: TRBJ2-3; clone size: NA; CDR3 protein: CASTTGGLAGGTDTQYF; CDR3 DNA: TGTGCCAGCACTACAGGGGGACTAGCGGGAGGCACAGATACGCAGTATTTT
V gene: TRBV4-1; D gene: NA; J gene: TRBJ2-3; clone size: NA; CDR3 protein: CASSQVVSTDTQYF; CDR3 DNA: TGCGCCAGCAGCCAGGTCGTTAGCACAGATACGCAGTATTTT
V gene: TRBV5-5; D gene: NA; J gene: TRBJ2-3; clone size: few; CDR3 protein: CASSPTGFTDTQYF; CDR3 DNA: TGTGCCAGCAGCCCGACGGGGTTCACAGATACGCAGTATTTT
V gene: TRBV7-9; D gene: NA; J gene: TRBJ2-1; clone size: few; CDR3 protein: CASTRSNEQFF; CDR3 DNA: TGTGCCAGCACCCGGAGTAATGAGCAGTTCTTC
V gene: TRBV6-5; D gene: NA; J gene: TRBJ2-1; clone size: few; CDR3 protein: CASSTPTYNEQFF; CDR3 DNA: TGTGCCAGCAGTACCCCGACTTACAATGAGCAGTTCTTC
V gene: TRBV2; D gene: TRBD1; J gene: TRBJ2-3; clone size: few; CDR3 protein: CASSSQGIDTQYF; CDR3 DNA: TGTGCCAGCAGTTCACAGGGGATAGATACGCAGTATTTT
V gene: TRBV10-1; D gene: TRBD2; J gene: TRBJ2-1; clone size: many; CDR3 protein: CASSEKTSGTNNEQFF; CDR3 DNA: TGCGCCAGCAGTGAAAAGACTAGCGGGACCAACAATGAGCAGTTCTTC
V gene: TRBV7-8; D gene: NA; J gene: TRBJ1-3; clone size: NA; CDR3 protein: CASTQGSGNTIYF; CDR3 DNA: TGTGCCAGCACACAGGGTTCTGGAAACACCATATATTTT
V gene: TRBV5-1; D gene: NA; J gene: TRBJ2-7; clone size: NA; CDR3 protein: CASSSGLPPGEQYF; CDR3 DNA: TGCGCCAGCAGCAGTGGACTTCCGCCGGGGGAGCAGTACTTC
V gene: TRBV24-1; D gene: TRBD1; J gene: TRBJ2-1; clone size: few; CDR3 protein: CATSARGLDEQFF; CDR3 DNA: TGTGCCACCAGCGCCAGGGGGCTCGATGAGCAGTTCTTC
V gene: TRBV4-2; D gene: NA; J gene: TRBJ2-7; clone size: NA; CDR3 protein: CASSQDLAGTYEQYF; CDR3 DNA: TGTGCCAGCAGCCAAGATCTCGCCGGCACCTACGAGCAGTACTTC
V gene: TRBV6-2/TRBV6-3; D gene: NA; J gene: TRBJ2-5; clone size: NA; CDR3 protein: CASESVSSGTMETQYF; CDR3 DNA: TGTGCCAGCGAATCGGTGAGTTCGGGCACAATGGAGACCCAGTACTTC
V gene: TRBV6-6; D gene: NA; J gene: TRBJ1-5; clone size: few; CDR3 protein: CASSQPGTIDSNQPQHF; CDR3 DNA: TGTGCCAGCAGCCAGCCCGGGACAATAGATAGCAATCAGCCCCAGCATTTT